Sequencing of this T cell receptor (beta chain) was carried out in a study of shared clonotypes between healthy human individuals. About the study: The composition of the donors was a couple of women and a few men aged 18 to 49.

Using immunoSEQ multiplex PCR, the repertoire was profiled, and TCRdb retains in-frame clones only, with some absent. This repertoire shows about 1 million clones, under 80% found once; its top ten account for about 1.5%. Germline assignment: CDR1 PRHDT and CDR2 FYEKMQ (reference sequence). The CDR3 runs 17 residues. V shed 5 bases, J shed 5 bases, and the junction held 17 bases outside the gene matches. The split of CD4+ cells yielded CD45RA+ naive and CD45RA-negative memory subsets. Source material: memory CD4+ T cells sorted from blood. Documented subset: CD45RA-negative fraction. The chain joins TRBV13 to TRBJ1-2; 7 bases map to TRBD1. The TCR comes from a man in his late teens or twenties in good health. In nucleotides, the CDR3 is TGTGCCAGCAGCCCTATGGGGAGGGGGCCCTCCGATTATGGCTACACCTTC. It specifies CASSPMGRGPSDYGYTF.